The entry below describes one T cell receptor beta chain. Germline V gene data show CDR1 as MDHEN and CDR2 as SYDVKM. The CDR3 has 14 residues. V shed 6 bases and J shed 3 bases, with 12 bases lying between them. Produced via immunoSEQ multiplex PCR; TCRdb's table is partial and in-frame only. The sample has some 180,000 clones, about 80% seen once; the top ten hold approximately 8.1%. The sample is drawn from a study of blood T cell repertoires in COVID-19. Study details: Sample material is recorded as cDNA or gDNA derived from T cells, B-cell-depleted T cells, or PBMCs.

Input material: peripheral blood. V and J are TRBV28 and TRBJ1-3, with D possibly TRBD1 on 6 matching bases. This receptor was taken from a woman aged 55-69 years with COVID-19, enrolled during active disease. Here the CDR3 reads CASRRTQGGNTIYF. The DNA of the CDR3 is TGTGCCAGCAGACGCACACAGGGTGGAAACACCATATATTTT.